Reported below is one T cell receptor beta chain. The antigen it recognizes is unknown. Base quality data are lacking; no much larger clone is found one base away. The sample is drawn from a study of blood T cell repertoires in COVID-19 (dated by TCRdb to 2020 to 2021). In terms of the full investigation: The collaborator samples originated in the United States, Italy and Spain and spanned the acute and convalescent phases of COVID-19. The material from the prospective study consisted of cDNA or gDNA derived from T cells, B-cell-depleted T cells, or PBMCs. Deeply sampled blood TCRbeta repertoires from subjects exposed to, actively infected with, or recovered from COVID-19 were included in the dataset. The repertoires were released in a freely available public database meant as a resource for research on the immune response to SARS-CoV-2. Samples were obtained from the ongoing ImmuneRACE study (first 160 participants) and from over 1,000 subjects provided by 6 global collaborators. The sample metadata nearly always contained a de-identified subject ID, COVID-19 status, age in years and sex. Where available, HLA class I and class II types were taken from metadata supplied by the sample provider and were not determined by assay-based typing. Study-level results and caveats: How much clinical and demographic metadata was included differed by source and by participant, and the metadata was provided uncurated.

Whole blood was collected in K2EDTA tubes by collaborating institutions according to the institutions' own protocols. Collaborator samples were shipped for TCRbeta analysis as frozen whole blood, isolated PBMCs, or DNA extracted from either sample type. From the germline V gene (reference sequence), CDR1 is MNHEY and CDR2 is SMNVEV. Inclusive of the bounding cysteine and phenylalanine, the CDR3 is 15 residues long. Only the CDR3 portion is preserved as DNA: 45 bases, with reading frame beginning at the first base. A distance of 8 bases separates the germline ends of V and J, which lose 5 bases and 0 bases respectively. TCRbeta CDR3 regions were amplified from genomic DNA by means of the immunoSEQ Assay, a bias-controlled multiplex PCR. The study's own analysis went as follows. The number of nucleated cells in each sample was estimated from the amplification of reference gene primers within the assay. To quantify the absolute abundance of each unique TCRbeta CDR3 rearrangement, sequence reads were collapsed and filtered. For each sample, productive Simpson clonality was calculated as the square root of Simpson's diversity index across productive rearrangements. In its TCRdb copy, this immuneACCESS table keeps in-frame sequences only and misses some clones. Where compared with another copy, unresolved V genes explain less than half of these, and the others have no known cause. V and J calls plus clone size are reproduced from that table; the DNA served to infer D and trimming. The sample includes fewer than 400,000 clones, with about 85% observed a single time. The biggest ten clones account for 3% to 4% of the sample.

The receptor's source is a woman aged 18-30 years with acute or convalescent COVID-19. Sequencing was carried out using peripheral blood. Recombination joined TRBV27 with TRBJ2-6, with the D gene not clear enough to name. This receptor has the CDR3 CASSPSSSGANVLTF. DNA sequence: TGTGCCAGCAGTCCGAGTTCCTCTGGGGCCAACGTCCTGACTTTC.